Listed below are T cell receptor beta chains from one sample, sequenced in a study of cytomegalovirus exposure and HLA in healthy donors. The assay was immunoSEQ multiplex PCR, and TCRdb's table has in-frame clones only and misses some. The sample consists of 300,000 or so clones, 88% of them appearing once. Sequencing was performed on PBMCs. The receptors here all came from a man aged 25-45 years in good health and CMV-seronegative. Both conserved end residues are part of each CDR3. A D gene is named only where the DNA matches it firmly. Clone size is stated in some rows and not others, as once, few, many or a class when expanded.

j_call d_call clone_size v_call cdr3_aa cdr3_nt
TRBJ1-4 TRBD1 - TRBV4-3 CASSQDYRDRGHEKLFF TGCGCCAGCAGCCAAGATTATAGGGACAGGGGACATGAAAAACTGTTTTTT
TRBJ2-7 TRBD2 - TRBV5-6 CASSRGSGGSYEQYF TGTGCCAGCAGTCGGGGCAGCGGGGGGTCCTACGAGCAGTACTTC
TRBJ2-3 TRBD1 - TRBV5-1 CASSIGTARTDTQYF TGCGCCAGCAGCATAGGGACAGCTAGGACAGATACGCAGTATTTT
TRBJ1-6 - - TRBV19 CASSSRATWESPLHF TGTGCCAGTAGTTCAAGGGCCACATGGGAGTCACCCCTCCACTTT
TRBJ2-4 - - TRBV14 CASSQSRANIQYF TGTGCCAGCAGCCAATCGAGGGCGAACATTCAGTACTTC
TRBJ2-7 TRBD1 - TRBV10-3 CANSLTQGSRDEQYF TGTGCCAACTCCCTAACACAGGGGTCCAGGGACGAGCAGTACTTC
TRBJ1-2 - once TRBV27 CASSLSMADDTEGYTF TGTGCCAGCAGTTTATCGATGGCAGACGACACTGAAGGCTACACCTTC
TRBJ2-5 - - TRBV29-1 CSVLTGGEVETQYF TGCAGCGTCCTTACGGGGGGCGAAGTTGAGACCCAGTACTTC
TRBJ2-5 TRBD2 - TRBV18 CASSHSSSQLAGVGETQYF TGTGCCAGCTCACACTCAAGCTCACAACTAGCGGGGGTAGGAGAGACCCAGTACTTC
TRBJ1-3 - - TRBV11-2 CASSPSYGRDSGNTIYF TGTGCCAGCAGCCCTTCGTATGGGCGGGACTCTGGAAACACCATATATTTT
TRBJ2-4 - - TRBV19 CASSIDRWAKNIQYF TGTGCCAGTAGTATAGACAGATGGGCCAAAAACATTCAGTACTTC
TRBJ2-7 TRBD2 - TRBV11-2 CASSLDWTSGGLSSYEQYF TGTGCCAGCAGCTTAGATTGGACTAGCGGGGGCCTTAGCTCCTACGAGCAGTACTTC
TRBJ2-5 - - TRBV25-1 CASSDTGSSETQYF TGTGCCAGCAGTGACACGGGGTCTTCGGAGACCCAGTACTTC
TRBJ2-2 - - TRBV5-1 CASSLARGANTGELFF TGCGCCAGCAGCTTGGCCAGGGGAGCGAACACCGGGGAGCTGTTTTTT
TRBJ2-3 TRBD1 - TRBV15 CATSRSTGASTDTQYF TGTGCCACCAGCAGATCAACAGGGGCCAGCACAGATACGCAGTATTTT
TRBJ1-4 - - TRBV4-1 CASSQVLGFNEKLFF TGCGCCAGCAGCCAAGTTTTGGGCTTTAATGAAAAACTGTTTTTT
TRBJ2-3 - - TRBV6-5 CASSFTRDTQYF TGTGCCAGCAGTTTTACTAGGGATACGCAGTATTTT
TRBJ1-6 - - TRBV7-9 CASSSLQGFNSPLHF TGTGCCAGCAGCTCATTGCAGGGTTTTAATTCACCCCTCCACTTT
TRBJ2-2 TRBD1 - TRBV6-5 CASSYSGTGPTGELFF TGTGCCAGCAGTTACTCGGGGACAGGGCCCACCGGGGAGCTGTTTTTT
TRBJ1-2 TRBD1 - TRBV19 CASSIGQGARIAGYTF TGTGCCAGTAGTATAGGACAGGGGGCGCGTATCGCTGGCTACACCTTC
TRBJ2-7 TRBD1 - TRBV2 CASSPQGGNSYEQYF TGTGCCAGCAGCCCACAGGGGGGCAACTCCTACGAGCAGTACTTC
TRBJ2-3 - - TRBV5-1 CASSLGTILDTQYF TGCGCCAGCAGCTTGGGGACTATCCTTGATACGCAGTATTTT
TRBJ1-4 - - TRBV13 CASSLRGTEKLFF TGTGCCAGCAGCTTAAGGGGTACCGAAAAACTGTTTTTT
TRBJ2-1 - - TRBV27 CASSISRYNEQFF TGTGCCAGCAGTATCTCCAGGTACAATGAGCAGTTCTTC
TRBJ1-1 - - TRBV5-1 CASTFVGAGLIKAFF TGCGCCAGCACCTTCGTGGGGGCAGGGTTGATTAAAGCTTTCTTT
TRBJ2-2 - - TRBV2 CASSGPADSGELFF TGTGCCAGCAGTGGACCAGCGGACAGTGGGGAGCTGTTTTTT
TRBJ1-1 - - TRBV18 CASATERQGEAFF TGTGCCAGCGCAACTGAGCGTCAGGGAGAAGCTTTCTTT
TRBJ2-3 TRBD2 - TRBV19 CASTALWTGTRRSTDTQYF TGTGCCAGTACCGCTCTGTGGACCGGGACTAGAAGGTCGACAGATACGCAGTATTTT
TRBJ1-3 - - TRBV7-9 CASSLGRAGNTIYF TGTGCCAGCAGCTTAGGGAGGGCTGGAAACACCATATATTTT
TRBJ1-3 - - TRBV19 CASNGLGNTIYF TGTGCCAGTAATGGGCTTGGAAACACCATATATTTT
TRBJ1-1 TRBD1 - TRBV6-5 CASSGPGGRTEAFF TGTGCCAGCAGTGGACCAGGGGGACGGACTGAAGCTTTCTTT
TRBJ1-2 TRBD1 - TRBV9 CASSVGTGGGYGYTF TGTGCCAGCAGCGTAGGGACAGGAGGGGGCTATGGCTACACCTTC
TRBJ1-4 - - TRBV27 CASRGLKATNEKLFF TGTGCCAGCAGGGGACTGAAAGCAACTAATGAAAAACTGTTTTTT
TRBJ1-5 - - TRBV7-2 CASSHLLMPGQPQHF TGTGCCAGCAGTCATCTACTCATGCCGGGGCAGCCCCAGCATTTT
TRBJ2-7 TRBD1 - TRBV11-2 CASSLTGGRSGEQYF TGTGCCAGCAGCCTCACAGGGGGCAGGTCCGGCGAGCAGTACTTC
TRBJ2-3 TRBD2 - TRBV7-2 CASRPQLAGQDTQYF TGTGCCAGCAGACCCCAACTAGCGGGGCAAGATACGCAGTATTTT
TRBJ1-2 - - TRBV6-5 CASSVGQGISYTF TGTGCCAGCAGTGTGGGGCAGGGGATAAGCTACACCTTC
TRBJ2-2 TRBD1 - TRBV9 CASSMGQGGPGELFF TGTGCCAGCAGCATGGGACAGGGGGGACCCGGGGAGCTGTTTTTT
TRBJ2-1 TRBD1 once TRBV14 CASSQARTARGLNEQFF TGTGCCAGCAGCCAAGCCAGGACCGCCAGGGGGCTTAATGAGCAGTTCTTC
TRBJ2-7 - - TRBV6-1 CASSDPAEGRYEQYF TGTGCCAGCAGTGACCCCGCGGAGGGACGCTACGAGCAGTACTTC
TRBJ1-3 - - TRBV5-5 CASSSGLNTIYF TGTGCCAGCAGCTCCGGACTAAACACCATATATTTT
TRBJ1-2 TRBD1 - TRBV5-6 CASSPLGWTGVNYGYTF TGTGCCAGCAGCCCCCTGGGCTGGACAGGGGTTAACTATGGCTACACCTTC
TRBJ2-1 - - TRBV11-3 CASSLDEAREQFF TGTGCCAGCAGCTTAGATGAGGCTAGGGAGCAGTTCTTC
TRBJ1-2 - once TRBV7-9 CASSLDRRANTF TGTGCCAGCAGCTTAGATCGCAGGGCTAACACCTTC
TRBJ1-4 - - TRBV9 CASSDYQGTNEKLFF TGTGCCAGCAGCGATTACCAGGGGACTAATGAAAAACTGTTTTTT
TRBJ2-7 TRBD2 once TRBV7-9 CASSLTAGGSYEQYF TGTGCCAGCAGCTTAACTGCGGGGGGATCCTACGAGCAGTACTTC
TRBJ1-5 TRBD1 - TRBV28 CASSAPGTGKQPQHF TGTGCCAGCAGTGCCCCCGGGACAGGGAAACAGCCCCAGCATTTT
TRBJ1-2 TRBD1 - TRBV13 CASSLGNRQGGYGYTF TGTGCCAGCAGCTTAGGAAATCGACAGGGCGGCTATGGCTACACCTTC
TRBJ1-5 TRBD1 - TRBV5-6 CASSLGQGAGNQPQHF TGTGCCAGCAGCTTGGGACAGGGGGCAGGCAATCAGCCCCAGCATTTT